Each of the 5 T cell receptor beta chains below was sequenced from the same sample in a study of T cell responses to AZD1222 COVID-19 vaccine. Assay used: immunoSEQ multiplex PCR; TCRdb lists only in-frame clones, some missing. The sample has some 150,000 clones, about 90% seen once. The sequencing used peripheral blood, collected on day 0 of MenACWY control vaccination. These receptors were taken from an adult in good health.

With respect to this clone: This CDR3 is also generated by other DNA sequences in the sample. Here the CDR3 DNA reads TGTGCCAGCAGTGAAGAGGGGAACACTGAAGCTTTCTTT. Its translation is CASSEEGNTEAFF. The rearrangement joins TRBV2 to TRBJ1-1, with no clear D. Germline assignment: CDR1 SNHLY and CDR2 FYNNEI. V was clipped by 1 base and J by 1 base, with 4 bases between them. The CDR3 length is 13 residues.

The J gene is TRBJ1-4, the V gene TRBV7-9; D not resolved. Between the trimmed V and J ends, which lost 7 bases and 6 bases, there was a span of 18 bases. From germline, CDR1 is SEHNR and CDR2 FQNEAQ (reference sequence). The CDR3 has 15 amino acids. The CDR3 is CASTHQSVAYEKLFF. The CDR3 nucleotides are TGTGCCAGCACCCACCAGTCCGTAGCATATGAAAAACTGTTTTTT.

The table lists this clone with a count of one. This chain joins TRBV11-1 and TRBJ2-7, with D unclear. CDR3 size: 14 residues. Trimming stripped 2 bases from V and 2 bases from J, with 10 bases between. The germline V gene has CDR1 SGHAT and CDR2 FQDESV (reference sequence). The CDR3 DNA reads TGTGCCAGCAGCTTATTGAAGGATACCTACGAGCAGTACTTC. Translating gives CASSLLKDTYEQYF.

The genes are TRBV18 and TRBJ1-6; D possibly corresponds to TRBD1 (6 bases). Trimming cost V 3 bases and J 11 bases, with 14 bases left between them. The CDR3 loop spans 14 amino acids. CDR1 and CDR2 (germline): KGHSH, LQKENI. CDR3 amino acids: CASSPGAGLPPLHF. CDR3 nucleotides: TGTGCCAGCTCACCGGGGGCGGGCTTACCACCCCTCCACTTT.

This clone was seen more than once but under ten times. V is TRBV30 and J is TRBJ1-2; possibly TRBD1 for D (5 bases). Germline V CDR1 and CDR2: GTSNPN, SVGIG (reference sequence). The CDR3 is 14 amino acids. V lost 2 bases and J 6 bases, leaving 16 bases between the germline ends. The CDR3 nucleotides are TGTGCCTGGAGTTGGGGCAAACCTAGGGATGGCTACACCTTC. As protein: CAWSWGKPRDGYTF.